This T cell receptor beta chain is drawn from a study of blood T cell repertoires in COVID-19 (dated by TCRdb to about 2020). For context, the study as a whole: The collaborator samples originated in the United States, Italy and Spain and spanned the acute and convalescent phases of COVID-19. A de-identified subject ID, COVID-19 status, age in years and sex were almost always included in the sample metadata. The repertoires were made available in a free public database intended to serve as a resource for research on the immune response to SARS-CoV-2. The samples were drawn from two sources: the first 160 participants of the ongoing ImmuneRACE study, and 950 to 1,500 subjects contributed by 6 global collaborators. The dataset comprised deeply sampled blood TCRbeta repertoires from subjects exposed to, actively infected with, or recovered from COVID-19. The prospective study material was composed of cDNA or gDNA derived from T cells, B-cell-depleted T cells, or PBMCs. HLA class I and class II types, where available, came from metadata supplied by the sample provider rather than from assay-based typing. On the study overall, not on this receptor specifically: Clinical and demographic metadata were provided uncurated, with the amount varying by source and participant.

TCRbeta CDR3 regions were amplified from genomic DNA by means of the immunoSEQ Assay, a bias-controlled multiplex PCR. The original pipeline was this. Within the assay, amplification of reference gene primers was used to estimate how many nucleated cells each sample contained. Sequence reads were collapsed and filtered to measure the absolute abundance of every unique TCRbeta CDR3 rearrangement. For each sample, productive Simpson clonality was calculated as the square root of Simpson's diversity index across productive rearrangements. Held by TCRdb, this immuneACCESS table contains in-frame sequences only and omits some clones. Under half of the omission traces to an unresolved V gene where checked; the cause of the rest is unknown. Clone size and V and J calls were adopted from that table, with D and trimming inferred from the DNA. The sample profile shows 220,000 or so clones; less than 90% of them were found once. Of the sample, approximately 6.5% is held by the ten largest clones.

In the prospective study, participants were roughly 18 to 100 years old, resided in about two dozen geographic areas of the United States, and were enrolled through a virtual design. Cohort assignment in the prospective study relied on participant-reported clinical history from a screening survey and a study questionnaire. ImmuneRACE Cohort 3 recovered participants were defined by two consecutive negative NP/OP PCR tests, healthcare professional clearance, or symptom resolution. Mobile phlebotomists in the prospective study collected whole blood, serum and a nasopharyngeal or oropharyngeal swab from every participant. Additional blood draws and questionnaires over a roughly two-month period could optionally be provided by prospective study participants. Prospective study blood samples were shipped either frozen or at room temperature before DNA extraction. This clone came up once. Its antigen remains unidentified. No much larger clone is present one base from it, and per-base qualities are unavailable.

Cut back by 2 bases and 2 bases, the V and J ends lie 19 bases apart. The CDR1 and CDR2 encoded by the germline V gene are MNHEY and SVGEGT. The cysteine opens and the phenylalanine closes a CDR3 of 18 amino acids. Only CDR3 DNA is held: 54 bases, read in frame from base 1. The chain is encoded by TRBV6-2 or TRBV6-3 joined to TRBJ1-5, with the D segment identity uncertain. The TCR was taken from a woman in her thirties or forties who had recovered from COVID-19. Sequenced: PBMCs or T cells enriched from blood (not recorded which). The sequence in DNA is TGTGCCAGCAGTTACCGTCATGTTAGCTCTCTAGGCAATCAGCCCCAGCATTTT. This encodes CASSYRHVSSLGNQPQHF.